This T cell receptor beta chain emerged from a study of cytomegalovirus exposure and HLA in healthy donors. The PCR made use of 60 Vbeta and 13 Jbeta primers. TCRdb's copy holds only in-frame clones and misses some; the assay was immunoSEQ multiplex PCR. The table shows 150,000 to 160,000 clones, with 74% occurring only once. The V end was cut by 3 bases, the J end by 4 bases, with 15 bases between. The CDR3 has 15 residues. In germline, CDR1 is LNHNV, CDR2 YYDKDF (reference sequence). The table lists this clone with a count of one. No antigen is known for it. Study-wide points: Most subjects had HLA-A and HLA-B alleles reportedly predicted accurately by TCR beta sequences. Segments of the TCR beta V type were, in most cases, productive about 90% or about 30% of the time in an earlier analysis.

Sequencing was done on a sample of PBMCs. The rearrangement uses TRBV15 and TRBJ1-1; D is ambiguous. The TCR comes from a man aged 25-45 years in good health and CMV-seronegative. The CDR3 sequence: CATSRAGVYGTEAFF. The DNA for the CDR3 is TGTGCCACCAGCAGGGCAGGCGTCTACGGCACTGAAGCTTTCTTT.